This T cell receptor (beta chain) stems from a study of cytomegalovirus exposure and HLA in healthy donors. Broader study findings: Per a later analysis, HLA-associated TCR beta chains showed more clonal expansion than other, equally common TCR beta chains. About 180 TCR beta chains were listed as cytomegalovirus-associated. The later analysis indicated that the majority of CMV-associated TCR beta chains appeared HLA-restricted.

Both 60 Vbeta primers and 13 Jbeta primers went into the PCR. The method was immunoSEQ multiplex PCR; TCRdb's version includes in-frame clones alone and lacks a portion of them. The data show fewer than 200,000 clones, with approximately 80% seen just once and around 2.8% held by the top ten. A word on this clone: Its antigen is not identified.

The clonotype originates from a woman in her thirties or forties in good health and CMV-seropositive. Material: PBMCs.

The CDR3 nucleotides read TGTGCCAGTAGTACCCCGGGGGGGTTGAACCGAGCTTTCTTT. Translation: CASSTPGGLNRAFF. The chain joins TRBV19 to TRBJ1-1; TRBD1 is a possible D gene (5 bases). Germline values: CDR1 LNHDA, CDR2 SQIVND (reference sequence). The ends were cut back, 4 bases at V and 10 bases at J, with 19 bases in the middle. The CDR3 runs 14 residues.